The clone carrying this TCR beta chain turned up a few times. This record comes from a study of T cell responses to AZD1222 COVID-19 vaccine. The assay was immunoSEQ multiplex PCR, and TCRdb's table has in-frame clones only and misses some. The table includes about 70,000 clones, roughly nine tenths detected once. The length of the CDR3 is 14 residues. Germline loops: CDR1 SGHVS, CDR2 FQNEAQ. Trimming removed 5 bases at V and 5 bases at J, with 15 bases between. The sequence came from an adult who received the AZD1222 COVID-19 vaccine. The rearrangement links TRBV7-8 to TRBJ2-5; TRBD2 might be the D (5 bases). Sequencing used peripheral blood, obtained 28 days after the second AZD1222 dose. DNA for the CDR3: TGTGCCAGCAGCCCAATTCCTAGGGAGGAGACCCAGTACTTC. It translates to CASSPIPREETQYF.